One T cell receptor beta chain is described in this entry. The same CDR3 can be traced to other DNA sequences in this sample. The sample is drawn from a study of blood T cell repertoires in COVID-19. For the study at large: Acute-phase and convalescent COVID-19 samples originated in the United States, Italy and Spain. PBMCs, B-cell-depleted T cells, or T cells provided the cDNA or gDNA that made up the material.

As handled by the study authors: Nucleated cell number was recorded as an estimate derived from reference gene primer amplification. The table came from immunoSEQ multiplex PCR; TCRdb's copy has only in-frame clones and leaves some out. V, J and clone size were drawn from that table, and D and trimming were deduced from the DNA. The sample shows roughly 190,000 clones, around 80% of them seen only once. The CDR3 covers 15 residues. From germline, CDR1 is SEHNR and CDR2 FQNEAQ (reference sequence). The V end was cut by 5 bases, the J end by 0 bases, with 14 bases between. This chain uses TRBV7-9 with TRBJ2-7; D might be TRBD2 (6 bases). This TCR came from a man under 40 with active or convalescent COVID-19. Sequenced input: peripheral blood. The CDR3 sequence: CASSLGGGSSYEQYF. The CDR3 region has the DNA TGTGCCAGCAGCCTCGGGGGTGGAAGCTCCTACGAGCAGTACTTC.